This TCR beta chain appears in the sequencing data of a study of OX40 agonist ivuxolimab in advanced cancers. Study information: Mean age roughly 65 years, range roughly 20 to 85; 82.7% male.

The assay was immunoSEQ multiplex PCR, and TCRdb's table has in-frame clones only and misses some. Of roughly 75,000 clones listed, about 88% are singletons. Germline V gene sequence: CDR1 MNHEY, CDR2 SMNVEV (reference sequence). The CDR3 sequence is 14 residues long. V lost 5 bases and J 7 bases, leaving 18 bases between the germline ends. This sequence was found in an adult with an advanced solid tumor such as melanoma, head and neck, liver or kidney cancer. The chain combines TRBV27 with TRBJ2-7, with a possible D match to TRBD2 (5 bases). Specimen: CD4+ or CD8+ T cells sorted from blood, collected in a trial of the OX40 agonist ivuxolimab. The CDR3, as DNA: TGTGCCAGCAGTCCTACCCCCGGGGAGCGGGAGCAGTACTTC. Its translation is CASSPTPGEREQYF.